The 8 T cell receptor beta chains below come from one sample, sequenced in a study of blood T cell repertoires in COVID-19 (dated by TCRdb to 2018 to 2020). The library was obtained by the immunoSEQ multiplex PCR assay. The table comes from immuneACCESS by way of TCRdb, which keeps in-frame sequences with V and J called. Part of the clones is missing from these tables; in studies checked, under half for an unresolved V gene and the rest for unknown reasons. A total of around 180,000 clones appear in this sample, approximately 78% of them only once. The ten largest make up 10% to 15% of the sample. Material for sequencing was peripheral blood. Receptor source: a woman aged 80 or older with COVID-19, enrolled during active disease.

The chain joins TRBV11-3 to TRBJ2-2, with D possibly being TRBD1 (6 bases). With 4 bases removed from V and 5 bases from J, the gap between germline ends came to 14 bases. CDR3 size: 15 residues. Per the germline V gene, CDR1 is SGHNT and CDR2 is YENEEA. DNA of the CDR3: TGTGCCAGCAGCTCGTACGGACAGCCAACCGGGGAGCTGTTTTTT. It translates to CASSSYGQPTGELFF.

The chain combines TRBV5-6 with TRBJ1-2; D possibly corresponds to TRBD1 (5 bases). This CDR3 has 14 residues. Germline assignment: CDR1 SGHDT and CDR2 YYEEEE. Trimming removed 4 bases at V and 7 bases at J, with 17 bases between. CDR3 bases: TGTGCCAGCAGCGCCGTGGAGGGGTGGAGTGGCTACACCTTC. Translation: CASSAVEGWSGYTF.

The genes are TRBV7-9 and TRBJ1-4, with 8 nucleotides matching TRBD1. J gave up 6 bases and V 5 bases, and 11 bases lay outside the gene matches. Germline CDR1 reads SEHNR; CDR2 reads FQNEAQ (reference sequence). The CDR3 is made up of 16 amino acids. The CDR3 nucleotides are TGTGCCAGCAGCGTCGGACAGGGTAGGGGTGATGAAAAACTGTTTTTT. Its translation is CASSVGQGRGDEKLFF. Looking up the rest from reference TRBV7-9 and TRBJ1-4 gives the full variable domain: DTGVSQNPRHKITKRGQNVTFRCDPISEHNRLYWYRQTLGQGPEFLTYFQNEAQLEKSRLLSDRFSAERPKGSFSTLEIQRTEQGDSAMYLCASSVGQGRGDEKLFFGSGTQLSVL.

The rearrangement links TRBV19 to TRBJ2-2; weak D call: TRBD2 (5 bases). Germline lookup yields CDR1 LNHDA and CDR2 SQIVND (reference sequence). Trimming shortened V by 4 bases and J by 5 bases, and 14 bases separated the two germline ends. The CDR3 runs to 15 residues. The CDR3 region has the DNA TGTGCCAGTAGTAGCCCGGGAAGAAGGACCGGGGAGCTGTTTTTT. Amino acid sequence: CASSSPGRRTGELFF.

The chain links TRBV29-1 to TRBJ2-2; 8 bases line up with TRBD2. Germline V CDR1 and CDR2: SQVTM, ANQGSEA. V lost 3 bases to trimming and J lost 7 bases; unmatched junction nucleotides: 7. This CDR3 has 14 amino acids. The CDR3 nucleotides are TGCAGCGTTGACTCAGCGGGAGATGTCGGGGAGCTGTTTTTT. This codes for CSVDSAGDVGELFF.

The genes are TRBV18 and TRBJ1-5, with D maybe TRBD1 (6 bases). CDR1 is KGHSH, CDR2 LQKENI, per germline. Trimming stripped 2 bases from V and 1 base from J, with 9 bases between. The CDR3 has 15 amino acids. The CDR3 spells CASSPTGLSNQPQHF. The CDR3 DNA sequence: TGTGCCAGCTCACCAACAGGGTTGAGCAATCAGCCCCAGCATTTT. The full variable domain, its missing parts supplied by reference TRBV18 and TRBJ1-5, is NAGVMQNPRHLVRRRGQEARLRCSPMKGHSHVYWYRQLPEEGLKFMVYLQKENIIDESGMPKERFSAEFPKEGPSILRIQQVVRGDSAAYFCASSPTGLSNQPQHFGDGTRLSIL.

The genes are TRBV11-2 and TRBJ2-7; D unresolved. Trimming pared 3 bases from V and 2 bases from J, leaving 20 bases between. From germline, CDR1 is SGHAT and CDR2 FQNNGV. The CDR3 is 17 amino acids. CDR3 coding DNA: TGTGCCAGCAGCTTCACGCTCGGGTCAGCGAGAGCCTACGAGCAGTACTTC. This encodes CASSFTLGSARAYEQYF.

The chain recombines TRBV2 with TRBJ2-1; D perhaps matches TRBD2 (5 bases). V shed 7 bases and J shed 5 bases, with 12 bases lying between them. The CDR3 covers 13 residues. The V gene's germline CDR1 is SNHLY and CDR2 FYNNEI. Written as DNA, the CDR3 is TGTGCCAGCAATGCCGGACTGAACAATGAGCAGTTCTTC. Amino acids: CASNAGLNNEQFF. Looking up the rest from reference TRBV2 and TRBJ2-1 gives the full variable domain: EPEVTQTPSHQVTQMGQEVILRCVPISNHLYFYWYRQILGQKVEFLVSFYNNEISEKSEIFDDQFSVERPDGSNFTLKIRSTKLEDSAMYFCASNAGLNNEQFFGPGTRLTVL.